The 27 T cell receptor beta chains presented below share a single source sample, sequenced in a study of T cell changes during pregnancy in multiple sclerosis. Some clones are missing from TCRdb's copy, which holds only in-frame ones; the method was immunoSEQ multiplex PCR. The sample yields roughly 48,000 clones, approximately 93% seen once. The sequenced sample was CD4+ T cells from peripheral blood mononuclear cells, obtained in the first trimester of pregnancy. The receptors were gathered from a female donor with multiple sclerosis, enrolled in a pregnancy study.

This clone has just one count. This chain connects TRBV18 to TRBJ1-1; D is unclear. V gave up 1 base and J gave up 4 bases, with 13 bases separating them. Germline-derived CDR1 and CDR2 are KGHSH and LQKENI. The CDR3 contains 15 residues. The CDR3 loop reads CASSPRSDGPTEAFF. Here the CDR3 DNA reads TGTGCCAGCTCACCACGGAGCGATGGCCCCACTGAAGCTTTCTTT.

The chain employs TRBV25-1 and TRBJ2-7; weak D call: TRBD1 (6 bases). V was cut by 3 bases and J by 3 bases, with 9 bases left in between. CDR3 length: 13 residues. Germline V gene data show CDR1 as MGHDK and CDR2 as SYGVNS. The CDR3 protein is CASSDQGLYEQYF. The CDR3 DNA is TGTGCCAGCAGTGACCAGGGGCTCTACGAGCAGTACTTC.

The chain combines TRBV11-2 with TRBJ2-1, with D maybe TRBD1 (5 bases). Deletions cut 4 bases from V and 0 bases from J, with 13 bases between. The CDR3 runs to 16 residues. Germline CDR1 SGHAT, CDR2 FQNNGV. CDR3 nucleotides: TGTGCCAGCAGCTATACCGACAGAAGCTCCTACAATGAGCAGTTCTTC. The encoded protein is CASSYTDRSSYNEQFF.

The chain combines TRBV7-8 with TRBJ2-1, with 11 bases fitting TRBD2. The length of the CDR3 is 17 residues. Unmatched junction bases numbered 7, after V lost 1 base and J lost 5 bases. Germline V gives CDR1 SGHVS, CDR2 FQNEAQ. CDR3 in DNA: TGTGCCAGCAGCTTAGAGTCTAGCGGGGGGACACACAATGAGCAGTTCTTC. Protein product: CASSLESSGGTHNEQFF.

This clone was detected only once. The chain links TRBV23-1 to TRBJ2-7, with TRBD1 matching over 9 bases. TRBV23-1 is sorted into the ORF group, with uncertain function. The CDR3 runs to 16 residues. With V trimmed by 7 bases and J by 4 bases, 14 bases remained unmatched. The CDR3 DNA sequence: TGCGCCAGCACGCCACCCACAACGGGACAGGGTTACGAGCAGTACTTC. Amino acids: CASTPPTTGQGYEQYF.

The chain uses TRBV5-1 and TRBJ1-1; 7 nucleotides match TRBD1. Germline V gives CDR1 SGHRS, CDR2 YFSETQ. Trimming at V came to 0 bases and at J to 0 bases, leaving 2 bases not matched to a gene. The CDR3 extends over 15 amino acids. In DNA form, the CDR3 reads TGCGCCAGCAGCTTGGTGGGACAGCTGAACACTGAAGCTTTCTTT. Its protein is CASSLVGQLNTEAFF.

The CDR3 DNA reads as TGTGCCAGCAGCTTAGGCACAGGGTTAGGTGGCTACACCTTC. Translating it yields CASSLGTGLGGYTF. V and J are TRBV11-2 and TRBJ1-2, with D tentatively TRBD1 (6 bases). The germline V and J ends were trimmed by 1 base and 7 bases, with 13 bases remaining between them. CDR1 and CDR2 from the germline V gene are SGHAT and FQNNGV. This CDR3 is built from 14 residues.

This rearrangement joins TRBV5-1 to TRBJ2-5, with TRBD2 identical over 7 bases. Unmatched junction bases numbered 9, after V lost 6 bases and J lost 7 bases. The length of the CDR3 is 13 residues. In germline, CDR1 is SGHRS, CDR2 YFSETQ. The CDR3 DNA sequence: TGCGCCAGCACGCCGCGCGGGGGTGGGACCCAGTACTTC. This gives the protein CASTPRGGGTQYF. The full variable domain, with the rest looked up from reference TRBV5-1 and TRBJ2-5, is KAGVTQTPRYLIKTRGQQVTLSCSPISGHRSVSWYQQTPGQGLQFLFEYFSETQRNKGNFPGRFSGRQFSNSRSEMNVSTLELGDSALYLCASTPRGGGTQYFGPGTRLLVL.

The genes are TRBV29-1 and TRBJ2-1, with TRBD2 matching over 10 bases. After removal of 4 bases from V and 2 bases from J, the junction contained 11 bases not matched to a gene. This CDR3 has 17 amino acids. The germline CDR1 and CDR2 sequences are SQVTM and ANQGSEA. As DNA, the CDR3 is TGCAGCGTTGTTTCCCTAGCGGGGGTAGATCCCTACAATGAGCAGTTCTTC. Translating gives CSVVSLAGVDPYNEQFF.

This clone was observed a single time. V gene TRBV11-2 combines with J gene TRBJ1-1, with TRBD1 identical over 8 bases. The CDR3 runs to 13 residues. Germline assignment: CDR1 SGHAT and CDR2 FQNNGV. The trim removed 3 bases at V and 4 bases at J, leaving 1 base unmatched. CDR3 in amino acids: CASSFQGATEAFF. The CDR3, as DNA: TGTGCCAGCAGCTTTCAGGGGGCCACTGAAGCTTTCTTT.

This chain connects TRBV6-5 to TRBJ1-3, with D possibly being TRBD1 (5 bases). Deletions cut 0 bases from V and 0 bases from J, with 6 bases between. This CDR3 is 15 amino acids long. Germline V CDR1 and CDR2: MNHEY, SVGAGI. For the CDR3, the DNA is TGTGCCAGCAGTTACTCGGGGGGCTCTGGAAACACCATATATTTT. This codes for CASSYSGGSGNTIYF.

The CDR3 spells CASSAYSQDTQYF. DNA of the CDR3: TGTGCCAGCAGCGCATACAGCCAAGATACGCAGTATTTT. V gene TRBV9 combines with J gene TRBJ2-3; D not resolved. V lost 3 bases and J 5 bases, leaving 10 bases between the germline ends. In germline, CDR1 is SGDLS, CDR2 YYNGEE. This CDR3 comprises 13 residues.

The chain carries TRBV11-2 and TRBJ2-3, with a possible D match to TRBD2 (7 bases). This CDR3 is 17 amino acids long. CDR1 and CDR2 from the germline V gene are SGHAT and FQNNGV. The V and J ends lost 5 bases and 1 base respectively, with 19 bases between them. CDR3 sequence (DNA): TGTGCCAGCAGCCCCCGGGGTCGGGGGGCCCGCACAGATACGCAGTATTTT. Its protein product is CASSPRGRGARTDTQYF.

V gene TRBV5-1 combines with J gene TRBJ1-6, with 8 bases lining up with TRBD1. Per germline, CDR1 SGHRS and CDR2 YFSETQ. The junction had 0 bases not matched to a gene; V was cut back by 1 base and J by 6 bases. CDR3 length: 14 amino acids. CDR3 coding DNA: TGCGCCAGCAGCTTGCAGGGGGCTAATTCACCCCTCCACTTT. The encoded protein is CASSLQGANSPLHF.

Details on this clone: At one end the junction does not follow the germline gene, possibly because of a read error. The same CDR3 can be traced to other DNA sequences in this sample. This chain uses TRBV11-2 with TRBJ1-1; 8 bases agree with TRBD1. Germline CDR1 is SGHAT and CDR2 is FQNNGV. CDR3 length: 14 amino acids. The CDR3, as DNA: TGTGCCAGCAGCTTTGACAGGGGCGACACTGAAGCCTTCTTT. The encoded protein is CASSFDRGDTEAFF.

Here the CDR3 reads CASSVGLAQPQHF. CDR3 nucleotide sequence: TGTGCCAGCAGCGTAGGGTTGGCTCAGCCCCAGCATTTT. V is TRBV9 and J is TRBJ1-5, with D unclear. This CDR3 spans 13 amino acids. Per the germline V gene, CDR1 is SGDLS and CDR2 is YYNGEE. The germline V and J ends were trimmed by 0 bases and 6 bases, with 7 bases remaining between them.

The chain is built from TRBV7-6 and TRBJ1-6; 7 bases are a match to TRBD1. The CDR3 loop spans 16 amino acids. Trimming took 5 bases from V and 13 from J; bases not matched to a gene: 17. Germline loops: CDR1 SGHVS, CDR2 FNYEAQ. This chain's CDR3 is CASSVHRGKGRRPLHF. The CDR3 DNA reads TGTGCCAGCAGCGTTCACAGGGGAAAAGGCAGGCGGCCCCTCCACTTT.

This chain links TRBV30 with TRBJ2-1; 11 positions match TRBD2. The J segment lost 2 bases and the V segment lost 7 bases, leaving 13 bases of the junction unmatched. CDR3 length: 17 amino acids. Germline V gene lookup returns CDR1 GTSNPN and CDR2 SVGIG (reference sequence). CDR3 in amino acids: CALKGLAETFTYNEQFF. CDR3 coding DNA: TGTGCCTTAAAGGGACTAGCGGAAACTTTCACCTACAATGAGCAGTTCTTC.

The rearrangement links TRBV27 to TRBJ2-3; D call uncertain. Germline values: CDR1 MNHEY, CDR2 SMNVEV (reference sequence). V lost 3 bases to trimming and J lost 0 bases, with 16 bases between them. The CDR3 runs to 17 residues. As DNA, the CDR3 is TGTGCCAGCAGTTTCTCACAGATTAAAAAAAGCACAGATACGCAGTATTTT. Amino acids: CASSFSQIKKSTDTQYF.

This sequence joins TRBV5-1 and TRBJ2-1; tentative D call: TRBD2 (6 bases). V was cut by 2 bases and J by 4 bases, with 13 bases left in between. CDR1 and CDR2 (germline): SGHRS, YFSETQ. The CDR3 sequence is 15 residues long. CDR3 loop: CASSFVADTYNEQFF. CDR3 in DNA: TGCGCCAGCAGCTTTGTAGCGGACACTTACAATGAGCAGTTCTTC.

The rearrangement uses TRBV6-6 and TRBJ1-1, with D perhaps matching TRBD1 (5 bases). Germline V gene lookup returns CDR1 MNHNY and CDR2 SVGAGI (reference sequence). The V gene lost 6 bases and the J gene lost 0 bases, with 8 bases spanning the gap. The CDR3 contains 13 residues. The CDR3 nucleotides are TGTGCCAGCAGCAGGGAGGTGAACACTGAAGCTTTCTTT. Translated: CASSREVNTEAFF.

The CDR3 DNA sequence: TGTGCCAGCAGCTCAGGGGTCCCCTACGAGCAGTACTTC. As protein: CASSSGVPYEQYF. The V call is TRBV11-2, the J call TRBJ2-7; tentatively, D is TRBD1 (6 bases). The CDR3 runs to 13 residues. The V and J ends lost 4 bases and 2 bases respectively, with 9 bases between them. CDR1 and CDR2 (germline): SGHAT, FQNNGV.

The rearrangement joins TRBV7-9 to TRBJ1-1; perhaps TRBD1 as D (5 bases). Trimming cost V 1 base and J 4 bases, with 13 bases left between them. The CDR3 length is 15 residues. The V gene's germline CDR1 is SEHNR and CDR2 FQNEAQ (reference sequence). The CDR3 DNA reads as TGTGCCAGCAGCTTAGATCCAGGGCGAAGCACTGAAGCTTTCTTT. This translates into CASSLDPGRSTEAFF.

The genes are TRBV27 and TRBJ2-3; tentatively, D is TRBD2 (7 bases). V was clipped by 7 bases and J by 4 bases, with 18 bases between them. Germline V CDR1 and CDR2: MNHEY, SMNVEV (reference sequence). This CDR3 region has 15 residues. CDR3 loop: CASMDTGGTADTQYF. As DNA, the CDR3 is TGTGCCAGCATGGATACGGGGGGCACAGCAGATACGCAGTATTTT.

V and J are TRBV6-5 and TRBJ2-1, with 9 bases fitting TRBD1. The CDR3 runs to 15 residues. With 8 bases clipped from V and 6 bases from J, the junction kept 11 bases outside the gene matches. Germline CDR1 and CDR2: MNHEY and SVGAGI. The DNA of the CDR3 is TGTGCCAGCCACCTGACAGGGGGGAAGTCCAATGAGCAGTTCTTC. Its translation: CASHLTGGKSNEQFF.

J is TRBJ2-5 and V is TRBV5-1; D unclear. The CDR3 loop spans 16 amino acids. Germline V gives CDR1 SGHRS, CDR2 YFSETQ. Trimming shortened V by 4 bases and J by 7 bases, and 23 bases separated the two germline ends. Here the CDR3 DNA reads TGCGCCAGCAGCGTAGGCCTACTGAACATGTCGGGGACCCAGTACTTC. It is translated as CASSVGLLNMSGTQYF.

The chain recombines TRBV25-1 with TRBJ2-2; the D gene is possibly TRBD2 (5 bases). Trimming took 1 base from V and 8 from J, leaving 14 bases between them. This CDR3 is 15 amino acids long. Germline loops: CDR1 MGHDK, CDR2 SYGVNS. The chain's CDR3 is CASSEFGGSAGELFF. The CDR3 DNA is TGTGCCAGCAGTGAATTTGGCGGGTCTGCGGGGGAGCTGTTTTTT. The whole variable domain, filled in from reference TRBV25-1 and TRBJ2-2, reads EADIYQTPRYLVIGTGKKITLECSQTMGHDKMYWYQQDPGMELHLIHYSYGVNSTEKGDLSSESTVSRIRTEHFPLTLESARPSHTSQYLCASSEFGGSAGELFFGEGSRLTVL.